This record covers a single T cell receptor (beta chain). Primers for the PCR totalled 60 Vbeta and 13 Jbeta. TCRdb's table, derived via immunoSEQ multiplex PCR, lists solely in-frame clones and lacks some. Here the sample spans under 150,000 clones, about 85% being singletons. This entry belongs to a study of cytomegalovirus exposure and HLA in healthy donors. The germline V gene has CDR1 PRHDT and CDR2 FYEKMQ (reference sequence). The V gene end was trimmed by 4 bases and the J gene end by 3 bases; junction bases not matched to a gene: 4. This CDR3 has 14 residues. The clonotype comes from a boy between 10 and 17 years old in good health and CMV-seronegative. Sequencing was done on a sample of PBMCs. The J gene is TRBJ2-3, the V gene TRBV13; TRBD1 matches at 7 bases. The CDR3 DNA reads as TGTGCCAGCAGCTCCCGACAGGGTACAGATACGCAGTATTTT. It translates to CASSSRQGTDTQYF.